Below are 10 T cell receptor beta chains sequenced from a single sample in a study of immune evolution from preneoplasia to lung adenocarcinoma. Measured with immunoSEQ multiplex PCR; TCRdb has only the in-frame clones, and not every one. This table has 3,000 or so clones, about 90% appearing once. Sequencing input: FFPE adjacent normal lung tissue. The receptors come from a person aged 70 to 79 with lung adenocarcinoma.

This clone counts as large. This chain joins TRBV29-1 and TRBJ2-1; D not resolved. This CDR3 has 14 residues. Germline values: CDR1 SQVTM, CDR2 ANQGSEA. The V end was cut by 6 bases, the J end by 6 bases, with 18 bases between. DNA of the CDR3: TGCAGCGTCTATAGCCCAGAGGTTGGCAATGAGCAGTTCTTC. This translates into CSVYSPEVGNEQFF.

V gene TRBV20-1 combines with J gene TRBJ1-1, with no clear D. V was pared by 7 bases and J by 5 bases, with 11 bases between. This CDR3 contains 11 residues. Germline loops: CDR1 DFQATT, CDR2 SNEGSKA (reference sequence). CDR3 nucleotides: TGCAGTGAGGACCGGAGGACTGAAGCTTTCTTT. Amino acids: CSEDRRTEAFF.

The chain is built from TRBV2 and TRBJ2-2; weak D call: TRBD1 (5 bases). Deletions cut 7 bases from V and 4 bases from J, with 13 bases between. The V gene's germline CDR1 is SNHLY and CDR2 FYNNEI. The CDR3 runs to 14 residues. The CDR3 here is CASTFAGITGELFF. DNA for the CDR3: TGTGCCAGCACGTTCGCAGGGATCACCGGGGAGCTGTTTTTT. Based on the CDR3 plus reference TRBV2 and TRBJ2-2, the full variable domain is EPEVTQTPSHQVTQMGQEVILRCVPISNHLYFYWYRQILGQKVEFLVSFYNNEISEKSEIFDDQFSVERPDGSNFTLKIRSTKLEDSAMYFCASTFAGITGELFFGEGSRLTVL.

V is TRBV6-5 and J is TRBJ2-7; D remains unclear. The germline V gene has CDR1 MNHEY and CDR2 SVGAGI. There are 13 residues in the CDR3. Trimming removed 6 bases at V and 6 bases at J, with 15 bases between. The CDR3 is CASSYRPASEQYF. CDR3 nucleotide sequence: TGTGCCAGCAGCTACCGACCCGCCAGCGAGCAGTACTTC.

The chain links TRBV15 to TRBJ1-5; tentative D call: TRBD1 (5 bases). Trimming shortened V by 6 bases and J by 5 bases, and 17 bases separated the two germline ends. The CDR3 spans 15 residues. Germline CDR1 and CDR2: LNHNV and YYDKDF (reference sequence). CDR3 in DNA: TGTGCCACCAGTACGGGACCAAGGGATGATCAGCCCCAGCATTTT. Protein product: CATSTGPRDDQPQHF.

This clone was counted a single time. This chain uses TRBV18 with TRBJ2-1; weak D call: TRBD2 (6 bases). The CDR3 contains 18 residues. V gave up 3 bases and J gave up 2 bases, with 20 bases separating them. Germline loops: CDR1 KGHSH, CDR2 LQKENI. The CDR3 region has the DNA TGTGCCAGCTCACCGACAATCCTTAGCGGACTAACCTACAATGAGCAGTTCTTC. Its protein is CASSPTILSGLTYNEQFF.

The chain uses TRBV10-1 and TRBJ2-2; 10 bases are shared with TRBD2. CDR3 length: 15 residues. J was trimmed by 4 bases and V by 2 bases; bases with no gene match: 1. Germline-derived CDR1 and CDR2 are WNHNN and SYGVQD (reference sequence). In DNA form, the CDR3 reads TGCGCCAGCAGTGAGGGACTAGCGGCCACCGGGGAGCTGTTTTTT. Protein: CASSEGLAATGELFF.

This chain joins TRBV19 and TRBJ1-1; D is perhaps TRBD1 (5 bases). The length of the CDR3 is 16 residues. The germline CDR1 and CDR2 sequences are LNHDA and SQIVND (reference sequence). V dropped 6 bases and J dropped 4 bases, with 21 bases sitting between them. CDR3 nucleotides: TGTGCCAGTAGCTCTCGACCTTTGTGGGGCCCCACTGAAGCTTTCTTT. This codes for CASSSRPLWGPTEAFF. Supplemented by reference TRBV19 and TRBJ1-1, the full variable domain reads DGGITQSPKYLFRKEGQNVTLSCEQNLNHDAMYWYRQDPGQGLRLIYYSQIVNDFQKGDIAEGYSVSREKKESFPLTVTSAQKNPTAFYLCASSSRPLWGPTEAFFGQGTRLTVV.

The chain employs TRBV29-1 and TRBJ2-7, with D hard to call. Germline CDR1 and CDR2: SQVTM and ANQGSEA. The CDR3 length is 13 residues. V dropped 1 base and J dropped 2 bases, with 9 bases sitting between them. The CDR3 DNA sequence: TGCAGCGTTGAAGGTAAATCGACCTACGAGCAGTACTTC. It encodes CSVEGKSTYEQYF.

This rearrangement joins TRBV25-1 to TRBJ1-1; D is unclear. V was pared by 1 base and J by 1 base, with 7 bases between. The CDR3 sequence is 14 residues long. CDR1 is MGHDK and CDR2 is SYGVNS in the germline V gene. The CDR3 is CASSEWVGNTEAFF. The CDR3 DNA reads as TGTGCCAGCAGTGAATGGGTTGGGAACACTGAAGCTTTCTTT.